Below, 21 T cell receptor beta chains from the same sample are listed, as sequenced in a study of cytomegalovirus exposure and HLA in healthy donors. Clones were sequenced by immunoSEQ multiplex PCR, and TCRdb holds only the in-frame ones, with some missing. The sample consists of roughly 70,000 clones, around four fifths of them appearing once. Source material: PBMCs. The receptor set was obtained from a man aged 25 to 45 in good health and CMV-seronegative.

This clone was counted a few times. The CDR3 DNA reads TGTGCCAGCAGTTACTCGAGAGGGGGAGAGAATTCACCCCTCCACTTT. It yields the protein CASSYSRGGENSPLHF. The chain is built from TRBV6-5 and TRBJ1-6; TRBD1 is a possible D gene (6 bases). Deletions cut 0 bases from V and 7 bases from J, with 13 bases between. This CDR3 is built from 16 residues. Germline CDR1 MNHEY, CDR2 SVGAGI.

The CDR3 sequence: CASSHKTMGGADSTQYF. CDR3 bases: TGTGCCAGCAGCCACAAAACGATGGGGGGTGCCGATAGCACGCAGTATTTT. The V gene is TRBV7-2, the J gene TRBJ2-3, with D possibly TRBD2 on 6 matching bases. Germline V CDR1 and CDR2: SGHTA, FQGNSA. The CDR3 totals 17 residues. Trimming pared 5 bases from V and 9 bases from J, leaving 27 bases between.

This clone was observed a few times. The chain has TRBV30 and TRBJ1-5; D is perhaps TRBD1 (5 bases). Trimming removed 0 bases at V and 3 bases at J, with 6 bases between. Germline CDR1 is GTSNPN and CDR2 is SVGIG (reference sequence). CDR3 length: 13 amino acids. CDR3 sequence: CAWSVQDNQPQHF. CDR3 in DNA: TGTGCCTGGAGTGTACAGGACAATCAGCCCCAGCATTTT.

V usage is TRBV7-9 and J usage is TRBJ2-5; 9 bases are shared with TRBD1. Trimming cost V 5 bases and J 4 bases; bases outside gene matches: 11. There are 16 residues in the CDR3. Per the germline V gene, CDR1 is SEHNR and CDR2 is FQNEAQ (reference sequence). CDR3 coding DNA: TGTGCCAGCAGCCACAACCGGGACAGGGACGGAGAGACCCAGTACTTC. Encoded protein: CASSHNRDRDGETQYF.

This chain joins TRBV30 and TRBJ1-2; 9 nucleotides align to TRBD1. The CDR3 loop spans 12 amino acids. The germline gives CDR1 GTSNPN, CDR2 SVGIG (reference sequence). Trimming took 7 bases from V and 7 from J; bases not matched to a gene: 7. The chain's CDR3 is CASATGGVGYTF. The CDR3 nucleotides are TGTGCCTCGGCAACAGGGGGCGTTGGCTACACCTTC.

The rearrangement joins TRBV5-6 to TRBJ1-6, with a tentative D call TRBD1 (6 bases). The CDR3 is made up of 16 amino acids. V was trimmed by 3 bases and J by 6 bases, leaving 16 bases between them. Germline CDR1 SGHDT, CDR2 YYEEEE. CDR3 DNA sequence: TGTGCCAGCAGCTGGGGGGGCGGGTTCGGTAATTCACCCCTCCACTTT. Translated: CASSWGGGFGNSPLHF.

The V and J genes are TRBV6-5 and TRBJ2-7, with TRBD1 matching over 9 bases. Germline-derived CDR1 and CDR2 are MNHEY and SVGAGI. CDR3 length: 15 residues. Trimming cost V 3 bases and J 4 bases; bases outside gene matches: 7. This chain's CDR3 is CASSYSSGTGYEQYF. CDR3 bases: TGTGCCAGCAGTTATTCATCCGGGACAGGGTACGAGCAGTACTTC.

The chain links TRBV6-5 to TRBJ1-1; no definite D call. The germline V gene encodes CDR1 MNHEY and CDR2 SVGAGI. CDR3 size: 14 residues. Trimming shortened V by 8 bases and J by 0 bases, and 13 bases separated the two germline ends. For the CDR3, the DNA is TGTGCCAGCCGTGTTTCGGGTATGAACACTGAAGCTTTCTTT. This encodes CASRVSGMNTEAFF.

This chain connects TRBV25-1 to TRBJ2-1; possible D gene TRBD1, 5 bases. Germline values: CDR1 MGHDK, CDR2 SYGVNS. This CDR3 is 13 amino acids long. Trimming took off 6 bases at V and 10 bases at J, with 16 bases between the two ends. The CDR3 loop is CASRSLLSGEQFF. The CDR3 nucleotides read TGTGCCAGCAGATCCCTCTTATCAGGGGAGCAGTTCTTC.

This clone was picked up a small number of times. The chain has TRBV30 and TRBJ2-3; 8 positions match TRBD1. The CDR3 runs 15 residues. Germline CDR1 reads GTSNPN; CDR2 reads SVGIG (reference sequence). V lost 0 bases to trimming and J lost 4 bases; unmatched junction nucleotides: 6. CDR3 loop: CAWSVWTGTSDTQYF. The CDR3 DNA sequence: TGTGCCTGGAGTGTGTGGACAGGGACTTCAGATACGCAGTATTTT. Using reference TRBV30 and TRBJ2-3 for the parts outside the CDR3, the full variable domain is SQTIHQWPATLVQPVGSPLSLECTVEGTSNPNLYWYRQAAGRGLQLLFYSVGIGQISSEVPQNLSASRPQDRQFILSSKKLLLSDSGFYLCAWSVWTGTSDTQYFGPGTRLTVL.

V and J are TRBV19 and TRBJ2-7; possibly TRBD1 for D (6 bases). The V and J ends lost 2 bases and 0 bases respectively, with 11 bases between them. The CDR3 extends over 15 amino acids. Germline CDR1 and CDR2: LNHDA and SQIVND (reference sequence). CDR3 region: CASSITGTYSYEQYF. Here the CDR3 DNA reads TGTGCCAGTAGTATAACAGGGACATACTCCTACGAGCAGTACTTC.

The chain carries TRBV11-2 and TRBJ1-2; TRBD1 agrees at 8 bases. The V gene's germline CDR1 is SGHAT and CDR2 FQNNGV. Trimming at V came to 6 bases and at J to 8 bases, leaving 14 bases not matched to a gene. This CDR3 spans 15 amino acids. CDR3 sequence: CASRLSGQGARGYTF. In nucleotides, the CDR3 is TGTGCCAGCAGGCTCTCTGGCCAGGGGGCGCGCGGCTACACCTTC.

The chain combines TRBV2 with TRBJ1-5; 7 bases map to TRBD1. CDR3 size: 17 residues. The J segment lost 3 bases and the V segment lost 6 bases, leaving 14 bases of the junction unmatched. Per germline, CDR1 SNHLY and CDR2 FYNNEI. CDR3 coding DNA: TGTGCCAGCAGCCGTACGTCGACAGGGCTGTCCAATCAGCCCCAGCATTTT. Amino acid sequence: CASSRTSTGLSNQPQHF.

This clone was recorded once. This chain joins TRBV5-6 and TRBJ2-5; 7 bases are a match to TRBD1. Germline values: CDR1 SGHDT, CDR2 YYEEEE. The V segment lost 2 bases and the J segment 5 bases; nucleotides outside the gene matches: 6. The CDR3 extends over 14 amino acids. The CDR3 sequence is CASSFRQGYETQYF. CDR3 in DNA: TGTGCCAGCAGCTTCAGACAGGGCTATGAGACCCAGTACTTC.

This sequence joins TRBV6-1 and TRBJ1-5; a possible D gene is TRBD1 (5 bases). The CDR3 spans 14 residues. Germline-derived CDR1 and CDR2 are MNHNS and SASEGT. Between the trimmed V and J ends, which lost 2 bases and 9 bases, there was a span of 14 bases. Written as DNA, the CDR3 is TGTGCCAGCAGTGAAAACCGGGACTCTGGGCCCCAGCATTTT. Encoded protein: CASSENRDSGPQHF.

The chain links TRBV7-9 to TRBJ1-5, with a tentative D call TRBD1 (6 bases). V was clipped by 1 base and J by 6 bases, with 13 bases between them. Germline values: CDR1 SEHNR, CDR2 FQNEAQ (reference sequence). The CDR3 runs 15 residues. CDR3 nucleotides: TGTGCCAGCAGCTTAGGTGCAGGGGTTAGTCAGCCCCAGCATTTT. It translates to CASSLGAGVSQPQHF.

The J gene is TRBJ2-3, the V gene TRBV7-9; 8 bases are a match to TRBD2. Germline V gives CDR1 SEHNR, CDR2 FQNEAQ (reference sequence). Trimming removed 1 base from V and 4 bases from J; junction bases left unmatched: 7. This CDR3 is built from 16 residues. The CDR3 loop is CASSLVPAGAPDTQYF. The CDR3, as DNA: TGTGCCAGCAGCTTAGTCCCAGCGGGAGCCCCAGATACGCAGTATTTT.

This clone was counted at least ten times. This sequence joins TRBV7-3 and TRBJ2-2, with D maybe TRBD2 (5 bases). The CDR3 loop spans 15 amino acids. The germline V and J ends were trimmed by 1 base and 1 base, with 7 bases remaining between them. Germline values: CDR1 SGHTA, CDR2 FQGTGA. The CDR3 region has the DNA TGTGCCAGCAGCTTAAACGGGAAGAACACCGGGGAGCTGTTTTTT. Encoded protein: CASSLNGKNTGELFF. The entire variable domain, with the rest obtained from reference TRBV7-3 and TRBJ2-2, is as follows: GAGVSQTPSNKVTEKGKYVELRCDPISGHTALYWYRQSLGQGPEFLIYFQGTGAADDSGLPNDRFFAVRPEGSVSTLKIQRTERGDSAVYLCASSLNGKNTGELFFGEGSRLTVL.

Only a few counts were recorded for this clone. In DNA, the CDR3 is TGTGCCAGCAGCTTAGACAGGGGCTTATACACCTTC. It encodes CASSLDRGLYTF. The gene calls are TRBV7-9 and TRBJ1-2; 7 positions match TRBD1. Germline CDR1 is SEHNR and CDR2 is FQNEAQ (reference sequence). J was trimmed by 11 bases and V by 1 base; bases with no gene match: 4. This CDR3 spans 12 amino acids.

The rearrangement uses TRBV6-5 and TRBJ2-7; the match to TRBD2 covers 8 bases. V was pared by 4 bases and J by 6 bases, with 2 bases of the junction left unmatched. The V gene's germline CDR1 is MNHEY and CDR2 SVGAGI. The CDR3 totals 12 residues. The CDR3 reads CASSSGGGEQYF. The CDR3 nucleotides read TGTGCCAGCAGTTCCGGGGGGGGCGAGCAGTACTTC.

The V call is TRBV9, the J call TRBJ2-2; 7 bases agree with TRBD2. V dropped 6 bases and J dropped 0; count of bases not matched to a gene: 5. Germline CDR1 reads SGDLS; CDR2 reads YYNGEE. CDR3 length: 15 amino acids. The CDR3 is CASTRGGANTGELFF. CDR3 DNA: TGTGCCAGCACTCGGGGAGGGGCGAACACCGGGGAGCTGTTTTTT.